These 23 T cell receptor beta chains originate from one sample sequenced in a study of T cells expressing NK-cell markers. TCRdb reworked the 5' RACE reads into one entry per CDR3 protein, no DNA. Its table records 400,000 or so distinct CDR3 sequences. The sample was blood T cells: a sorted CD56 or NKG2C T cell subset, CD4+ or CD8+ T cells, or bulk PBMC T cells (not recorded which). All receptors come from a woman between 50 and 59 years old in good health.

The chain combines TRBV5-1 with TRBJ1-2. This CDR3 region has 13 residues. Germline CDR1 is SGHRS and CDR2 is YFSETQ. CDR3 region: CASSLMTAYGYTF.

V gene TRBV27 combines with J gene TRBJ2-7; TCRdb's D call, TRBD1, is unchecked because there is no DNA. This CDR3 has 14 amino acids. Germline CDR1 reads MNHEY; CDR2 reads SMNVEV (reference sequence). CDR3: CASSIGGQAYEQYF.

V is TRBV7-8 and J is TRBJ1-1; TCRdb's D call, TRBD1, is unchecked because there is no DNA. Germline-derived CDR1 and CDR2 are SGHVS and FQNEAQ. The CDR3 loop spans 16 amino acids. CDR3 in amino acids: CASSPDSLIMNTEAFF.

The CDR3 loop is CSARFGKKNIQYF. The chain combines TRBV20-1 with TRBJ2-4. Germline CDR1 is DFQATT and CDR2 is SNEGSKA (reference sequence). The CDR3 consists of 13 residues.

V usage is TRBV6-5 and J usage is TRBJ2-1; TCRdb outputs TRBD1, but without DNA this stays unchecked. CDR3 length equals 14 residues. The germline V gene has CDR1 MNHEY and CDR2 SVGAGI. CDR3 amino acids: CATWDREAYNEQFF.

This chain uses TRBV5-1 with TRBJ2-1. The CDR3 length is 11 residues. Germline V gene sequence: CDR1 SGHRS, CDR2 YFSETQ. CDR3 sequence: CASSLGSVAFF.

The chain carries TRBV6-2 or TRBV6-3 and TRBJ2-3; the D gene TCRdb calls, TRBD2, cannot be checked with no DNA. The germline gives CDR1 MNHEY, CDR2 SVGEGT. This CDR3 comprises 16 residues. The CDR3 loop reads CASSSPGLADWDTQYF.

The V gene is TRBV6-1, the J gene TRBJ1-5; lacking DNA, the TRBD1 call made by TCRdb goes unchecked. The CDR3 covers 13 residues. The V gene's germline CDR1 is MNHNS and CDR2 SASEGT. CDR3 sequence: CASGGGRSQPQHF.

The chain couples TRBV12-3 or TRBV12-4 to TRBJ2-3. CDR3 length equals 16 residues. The CDR3 reads CASSLVASAGTDTQYF.

The rearrangement links TRBV6-5 to TRBJ2-5; the D call from TCRdb, TRBD2, cannot be confirmed without DNA. The CDR3 spans 16 residues. CDR1 is MNHEY and CDR2 is SVGAGI in the germline V gene. The CDR3 loop is CASTRTSGNPYGTQYF.

The chain couples TRBV14 to TRBJ2-2. Germline V gene lookup returns CDR1 SGHDN and CDR2 FVKESK. The CDR3 covers 12 residues. CDR3 protein: CASRQGPGELFF.

The J gene is TRBJ1-5, the V gene TRBV20-1; TCRdb selects TRBD1, and the lack of DNA leaves this call unchecked. The CDR3 is 13 amino acids. CDR1 DFQATT and CDR2 SNEGSKA come from the germline V gene (reference sequence). The CDR3 loop reads CSAPQGGNQPQHF.

CDR3 region: CASSGLLSTDTQYF. V gene TRBV10-2 combines with J gene TRBJ2-3. From germline, CDR1 is WSHSY and CDR2 SAAADI. This CDR3 contains 14 residues.

This chain uses TRBV14 with TRBJ2-6; there is no DNA to check the TCRdb D call of TRBD1. CDR1 is SGHDN and CDR2 is FVKESK in the germline V gene. The CDR3 sequence is 15 residues long. CDR3 sequence: CASSLWTAGANVLTF.

The chain carries TRBV11-2 and TRBJ2-1; with no DNA, the TCRdb D assignment of TRBD2 cannot be verified. This CDR3 has 15 amino acids. CDR1 is SGHAT and CDR2 is FQNNGV in the germline V gene. CDR3 amino acids: CASSSLAGSHNEQFF.

This sequence joins TRBV18 and TRBJ2-1; the TRBD2 assignment by TCRdb is unverifiable without DNA. CDR1 KGHSH and CDR2 LQKENI come from the germline V gene. The CDR3 is made up of 14 amino acids. The CDR3 loop reads CASSPSYGSGEQFF.

The chain couples TRBV11-1 to TRBJ2-5; TCRdb gives TRBD2 as the D gene, but with no DNA this cannot be confirmed. CDR3 length: 16 residues. Germline CDR1 is SGHAT and CDR2 is FQDESV (reference sequence). CDR3 sequence reads: CASSLQGFAGQETQYF.

CDR3 amino acids: CASSLGQRAGETQYF. The chain combines TRBV28 with TRBJ2-5; no DNA is available, so the TRBD2 call from TCRdb remains unchecked. The CDR3 spans 15 residues. Germline V lookup: CDR1 MDHEN, CDR2 SYDVKM.

The V and J genes are TRBV5-1 and TRBJ2-2. The CDR3 extends over 15 amino acids. Germline V lookup: CDR1 SGHRS, CDR2 YFSETQ. CDR3 protein: CASSLDRKNTGELFF. The whole variable domain, filled in from reference TRBV5-1 and TRBJ2-2, reads KAGVTQTPRYLIKTRGQQVTLSCSPISGHRSVSWYQQTPGQGLQFLFEYFSETQRNKGNFPGRFSGRQFSNSRSEMNVSTLELGDSALYLCASSLDRKNTGELFFGEGSRLTVL.

J is TRBJ2-4 and V is TRBV6-5; without DNA, the TCRdb call of TRBD1 cannot be checked. Germline-derived CDR1 and CDR2 are MNHEY and SVGAGI. The CDR3 runs 14 residues. The CDR3 here is CASSYSGRENIQYF.

The rearrangement links TRBV6-6 to TRBJ1-1; no DNA is available, so the TRBD1 call from TCRdb remains unchecked. This CDR3 is 14 amino acids long. The germline V gene encodes CDR1 MNHNY and CDR2 SVGAGI (reference sequence). CDR3 sequence reads: CASSYGTWDTEAFF.

The chain joins TRBV5-1 to TRBJ2-5; TCRdb calls TRBD1, which cannot be checked without DNA. The CDR3 is made up of 15 amino acids. Germline CDR1 and CDR2: SGHRS and YFSETQ. The CDR3 loop is CASSFRNTGVETQYF.

The V call is TRBV5-1, the J call TRBJ1-1. Looked up from germline, CDR1 is SGHRS and CDR2 is YFSETQ. The CDR3 contains 16 residues. CDR3 sequence reads: CASSSATRGRDTEAFF.